This T cell receptor beta chain was obtained from a study of T cells in Graves' hyperthyroidism and ophthalmopathy. Study as a whole: Blood was drawn when the patient was first diagnosed and still untreated.

RNA transcripts served as the template for amplifying TCR beta CDR3 regions. The primer set for the first-round RT-PCR of the TCR CDR3 was HTBI. TCRdb reprocessed the multiplex PCR reads with MiXCR, giving one entry per CDR3 protein. Of 200,000 to 250,000 distinct CDR3 sequences in the sample, approximately 24% were seen once. This clonotype was observed at least ten times. Antigen specificity is unknown. Germline values: CDR1 SNHLY, CDR2 FYNNEI. The CDR3 totals 13 residues. Study observations and caveats: Ophthalmopathy onset followed model prediction by a median around 6.9 months. Researchers found most expanded thyroid clonotypes above 0.001 in blood as well.

Diagnoses used clinical symptoms, serum thyroxine and TRAb, thyroid ultrasound and orbital computed tomography. Sequencing was carried out using blood. The receptor's source is a woman aged 40 to 50 with Graves' ophthalmopathy. The chain has TRBV2 and TRBJ2-7; 8 nucleotides align to TRBD1. CDR3 sequence (DNA): TGTGCAACAGGACAGGGCCAGAACTACGAGCAGTACTTC. This codes for CATGQGQNYEQYF.